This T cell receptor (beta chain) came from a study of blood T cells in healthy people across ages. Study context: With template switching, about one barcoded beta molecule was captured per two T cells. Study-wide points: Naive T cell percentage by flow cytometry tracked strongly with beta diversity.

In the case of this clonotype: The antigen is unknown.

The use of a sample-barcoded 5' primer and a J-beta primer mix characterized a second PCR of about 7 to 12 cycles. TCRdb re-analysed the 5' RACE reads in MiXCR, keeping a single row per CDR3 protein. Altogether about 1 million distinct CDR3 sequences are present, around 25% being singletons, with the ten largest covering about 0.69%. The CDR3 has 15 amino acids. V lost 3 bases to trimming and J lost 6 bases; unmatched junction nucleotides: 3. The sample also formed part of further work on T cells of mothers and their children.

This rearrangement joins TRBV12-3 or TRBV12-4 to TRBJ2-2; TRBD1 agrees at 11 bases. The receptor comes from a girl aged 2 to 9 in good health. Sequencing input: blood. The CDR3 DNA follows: TGTGCCAGCAGTTTCGGGACAGGGGGGGCCGGGGAGCTGTTTTTT. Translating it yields CASSFGTGGAGELFF.